The rows below give T cell receptor beta chains drawn from one sample of a study of PD-1 blockade in classical Hodgkin lymphoma. TCRdb keeps only in-frame clones here, not all; method: immunoSEQ multiplex PCR. The sample consists of about 19,000 clones, around 76% of them appearing once. The material was peripheral blood mononuclear cells (PBMCs), obtained before the fourth cycle of nivolumab. These receptor sequences come from a human donor with classical Hodgkin lymphoma. Each CDR3 is given with its conserved first and last residue. The D gene is left open where the match is weak. A row's size may be missing; if present it is once, few, many or a size class.

TRBV19	-	TRBJ1-5	-	TGTGCCAGTAGTTCCAGATCCCCTGGAGGAGACTATAGCAATCAGCCCCAGCATTTT	CASSSRSPGGDYSNQPQHF
TRBV6-1	-	TRBJ1-1	-	TGTGCCAGCACCAGACAGGCCCCCCCGGAGGGTTTCTTT	CASTRQAPPEGFF
TRBV10-3	-	TRBJ1-5	once	TGTGCCATCAGTGAGTCGACAGGACAGCCCCAGCATTTT	CAISESTGQPQHF
TRBV18	-	TRBJ2-7	-	TGTGCCAGCTCACCCGGGGTCGAGCAGTACTTC	CASSPGVEQYF
TRBV6-5	-	TRBJ1-5	-	TGTGCCAGCATCCTGGACACAACGCAGCCCCAGCATTTT	CASILDTTQPQHF
TRBV18	-	TRBJ2-4	few	TGTGCCAGCTCACCATTGAGGGAACCGGGACTCGGAAACATTCAGTACTTC	CASSPLREPGLGNIQYF
TRBV4-3	-	TRBJ2-7	few	TGCGCCAGCAGCCAGGCGGAGAGGCCCTACGAGCAGTACTTC	CASSQAERPYEQYF
TRBV5-4	-	TRBJ2-4	-	TGCGCCAGCAGCCAAGGCGGTGGCCCCTTAAACATTCAGTACTTC	CASSQGGGPLNIQYF
TRBV10-1	-	TRBJ1-5	few	TGCGCCAGCCCCGGCTTAGGGGGAGGAAAGCCCCAGCATTTT	CASPGLGGGKPQHF
TRBV15	-	TRBJ1-2	few	TGTGCCACCAGCAGAGATATCGGGTGGCAAGGCTACACCTTC	CATSRDIGWQGYTF
TRBV7-2	TRBD2	TRBJ2-3	-	TGTGCCAGCAGCTACGTAGCGGGGGGAAGGACAGATACGCAGTATTTT	CASSYVAGGRTDTQYF
TRBV19	-	TRBJ2-5	-	TGTGCCAGTAGTATGGACGGGTTTTTGACCCAGTACTTC	CASSMDGFLTQYF
TRBV7-9	-	TRBJ1-2	medium-sized	TGTGCCAGCAGCTTTTCGCATGGCTACACCTTC	CASSFSHGYTF
TRBV11-2	TRBD1	TRBJ2-3	-	TGTGCCAGCAGCCGCACAGGGGAGATGCAGTATTTT	CASSRTGEMQYF
TRBV19	-	TRBJ1-3	-	TGTGCCAGTAGTATACTTGGAAACACCATATATTTT	CASSILGNTIYF
TRBV18	-	TRBJ1-5	-	TGTGCCAGCTCACCACAGGGGGGTAATCAGCCCCAGCATTTT	CASSPQGGNQPQHF